This entry concerns a single TCR beta chain. These data are taken from a study of control samples from healthy donors and cancer patients. TCRdb's copy holds only in-frame clones and misses some; the assay was immunoSEQ multiplex PCR. The sample lists around 30,000 clones, over 85% seen once, with more than 1.5% in the top ten. Trimming at V came to 0 bases and at J to 5 bases, leaving 11 bases not matched to a gene. The CDR3 length is 17 residues. Looked up from germline, CDR1 is SGHRS and CDR2 is YFSETQ. The receptor comes from a middle-aged man with colorectal cancer. Sequenced input: PBMCs. This rearrangement joins TRBV5-1 to TRBJ2-1, with TRBD2 identical over 7 bases. This chain's CDR3 is CASSLDLAVLRDNEQFF. The CDR3 DNA reads as TGCGCCAGCAGCTTGGATCTAGCGGTTCTCCGGGACAATGAGCAGTTCTTC. Supplemented by reference TRBV5-1 and TRBJ2-1, the full variable domain reads KAGVTQTPRYLIKTRGQQVTLSCSPISGHRSVSWYQQTPGQGLQFLFEYFSETQRNKGNFPGRFSGRQFSNSRSEMNVSTLELGDSALYLCASSLDLAVLRDNEQFFGPGTRLTVL.